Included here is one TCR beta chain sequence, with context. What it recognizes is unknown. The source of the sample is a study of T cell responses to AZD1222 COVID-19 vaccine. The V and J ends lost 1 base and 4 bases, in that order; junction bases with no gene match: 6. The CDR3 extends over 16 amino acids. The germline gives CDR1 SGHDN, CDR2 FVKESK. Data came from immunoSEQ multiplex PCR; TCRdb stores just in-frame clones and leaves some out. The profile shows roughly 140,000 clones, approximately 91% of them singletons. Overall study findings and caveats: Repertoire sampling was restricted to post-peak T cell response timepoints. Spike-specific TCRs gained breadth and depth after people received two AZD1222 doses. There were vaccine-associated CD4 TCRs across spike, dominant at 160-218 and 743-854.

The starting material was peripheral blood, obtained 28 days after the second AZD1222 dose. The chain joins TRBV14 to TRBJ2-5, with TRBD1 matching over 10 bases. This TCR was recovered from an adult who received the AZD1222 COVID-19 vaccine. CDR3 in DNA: TGTGCCAGCAGCCAAGTCGGACAGGGGGTAGGAGAGACCCAGTACTTC. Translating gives CASSQVGQGVGETQYF.